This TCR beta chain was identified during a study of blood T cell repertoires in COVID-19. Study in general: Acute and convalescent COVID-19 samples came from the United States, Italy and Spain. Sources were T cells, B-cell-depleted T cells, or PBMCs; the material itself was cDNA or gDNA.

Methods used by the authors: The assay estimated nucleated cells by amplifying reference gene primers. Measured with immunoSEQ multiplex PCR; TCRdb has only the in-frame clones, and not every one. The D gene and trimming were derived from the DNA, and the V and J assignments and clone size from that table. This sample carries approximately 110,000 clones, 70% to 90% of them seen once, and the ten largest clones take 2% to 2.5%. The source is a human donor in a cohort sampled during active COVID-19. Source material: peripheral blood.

The CDR3, as DNA: TGTGCCAGCAGCCGTAGCGGGGATAGCACAGATACGCAGTATTTT. Residues: CASSRSGDSTDTQYF. The chain employs TRBV7-2 and TRBJ2-3; 8 nucleotides align to TRBD2. The CDR3 is 15 residues long. V lost 5 bases to trimming and J lost 0 bases; unmatched junction nucleotides: 4. CDR1 and CDR2 from the germline V gene are SGHTA and FQGNSA.